The rows below give T cell receptor beta chains drawn from one sample of a study of regulatory T cells in long-lasting Graves disease. Via MiXCR, TCRdb re-called the multiplex PCR reads, giving one row per CDR3 protein. Altogether some 330,000 distinct CDR3 sequences are present, about 23% being singletons, with the ten largest covering around 30%. The sample consisted of peripheral blood mononuclear cells (PBMCs), taken when the disease was refractory, from a patient treated with antithyroid drugs. These receptors were collected from a woman in her thirties or forties with Graves disease. Each CDR3 is given with its conserved first and last residue. Fields, in order: clone size, V gene, J gene, D gene, CDR3 DNA, CDR3 protein. The D gene is left open where the match is weak. A row's size may be missing; if present it is once, few, many or a size class.

size: NA; V: TRBV20-1; J: TRBJ1-5; D: TRBD1; DNA: TGCAGTGCTTCCAACAGGGGGCCCAAGTTTTATAGCAATCAGCCCCAGCATTTT; CDR3: CSASNRGPKFYSNQPQHF
size: many; V: TRBV27; J: TRBJ2-7; D: NA; DNA: TGTGCCAGCAGGGCCCTAGGGGCCGAGCAGTACTTC; CDR3: CASRALGAEQYF
size: NA; V: TRBV24-1; J: TRBJ1-5; D: NA; DNA: TGTGCCACCAGTGATACTGACTATCAGCCCCAGCATTTT; CDR3: CATSDTDYQPQHF
size: NA; V: TRBV12-3/TRBV12-4; J: TRBJ2-3; D: TRBD2; DNA: TGTGCCAGCAGTTTAGGGACTAGCAATCCAGATACGCAGTATTTT; CDR3: CASSLGTSNPDTQYF
size: few; V: TRBV4-2; J: TRBJ1-5; D: TRBD1; DNA: TGTGCCAGCAGCCAAGGGACAGGTACGTCTCCCCAGCATTTT; CDR3: CASSQGTGTSPQHF
size: many; V: TRBV10-3; J: TRBJ2-5; D: TRBD2; DNA: TGTGCCATCAGTGAGGGGAGGGTACACCAAGAGACCCAGTACTTC; CDR3: CAISEGRVHQETQYF
size: few; V: TRBV6-1; J: TRBJ1-1; D: NA; DNA: TGTGCCAGCACGGCACAGGTCGGGACTGAAGCTTTCTTT; CDR3: CASTAQVGTEAFF
size: many; V: TRBV11-2; J: TRBJ2-5; D: NA; DNA: TGTGCCAGCAGCGAGGTCCCAGGGAGCGAGACCCAGTACTTC; CDR3: CASSEVPGSETQYF
size: NA; V: TRBV6-1; J: TRBJ2-5; D: TRBD2; DNA: TGTGCCAGCAGATCCACTAGCGGGAGGGCCCAAGAGACCCAGTACTTC; CDR3: CASRSTSGRAQETQYF
size: many; V: TRBV2; J: TRBJ1-5; D: TRBD1; DNA: TGTGCCAGCAGTGTAAAGGGGACAGGGCCCTACAATCAGCCCCAGCATTTT; CDR3: CASSVKGTGPYNQPQHF
size: NA; V: TRBV5-1; J: TRBJ2-1; D: TRBD2; DNA: TGCGCCAGCAGCCCCGCGGTAGCGGGAGGGAAGTATGAGCAGTTCTTC; CDR3: CASSPAVAGGKYEQFF
size: NA; V: TRBV7-9; J: TRBJ2-3; D: TRBD2; DNA: TGTGCCAGCAGCTCGATAGCGGGAGGATGGGCAGATACGCAGTATTTT; CDR3: CASSSIAGGWADTQYF
size: few; V: TRBV15; J: TRBJ2-5; D: TRBD2; DNA: TGTGCCACCAGCAGAGATGAGGGGACTACAGAGACCCAGTACTTC; CDR3: CATSRDEGTTETQYF
size: NA; V: TRBV7-3; J: TRBJ2-3; D: TRBD2; DNA: TGTGCCAGCAGCTTAACTAGCGGGGCTAGCACAGATACGCAGTATTTT; CDR3: CASSLTSGASTDTQYF
size: NA; V: TRBV14; J: TRBJ2-5; D: NA; DNA: TGTGCCAGCAGCCGGACACAGAAGTACCAAGAGACCCAGTACTTC; CDR3: CASSRTQKYQETQYF
size: many; V: TRBV20-1; J: TRBJ1-1; D: NA; DNA: TGCAGTGCTAGATTATACGGCCAGCTGAACACTGAAGCTTTCTTT; CDR3: CSARLYGQLNTEAFF
size: few; V: TRBV19; J: TRBJ2-7; D: NA; DNA: TGTGCCAGTAGTGAGGATCCGAGCTCCTACGAGCAGTACTTC; CDR3: CASSEDPSSYEQYF
size: once; V: TRBV5-1; J: TRBJ2-5; D: TRBD1; DNA: TGCGCCAGCAGCTGGGGGAGAGGGGGCGGGCGAGAGACCCAGTACTTC; CDR3: CASSWGRGGGRETQYF
size: NA; V: TRBV4-1; J: TRBJ2-6; D: NA; DNA: TGCGCCAGCAGCCCTGCCACAGGGAACTCTGGGGCCAACGTCCTGACTTTC; CDR3: CASSPATGNSGANVLTF
size: many; V: TRBV20-1; J: TRBJ2-7; D: TRBD1; DNA: TGCAGTGCCAAAGGACAGGGTTCCTACGAGCAGTACTTC; CDR3: CSAKGQGSYEQYF
size: few; V: TRBV28; J: TRBJ2-3; D: NA; DNA: TGTGCCAGCAGACGTAGCGGAAGCACAGATACGCAGTATTTT; CDR3: CASRRSGSTDTQYF
size: few; V: TRBV5-1; J: TRBJ1-1; D: TRBD1; DNA: TGCGCCAGCTTGGGACAGGGAGGCACTGAAGCTTTCTTT; CDR3: CASLGQGGTEAFF
size: NA; V: TRBV12-3/TRBV12-4; J: TRBJ1-2; D: NA; DNA: TGTGCCAGCAAGACCAGGGGTTCAGGCTACACCTTC; CDR3: CASKTRGSGYTF
size: few; V: TRBV28; J: TRBJ1-1; D: NA; DNA: TGTGCCACTAAACTGGGGGGGAGATCTGAAGCTTTCTTT; CDR3: CATKLGGRSEAFF
size: NA; V: TRBV2; J: TRBJ1-5; D: TRBD1; DNA: TGTGCCAGCAGGGCCGGGACAGGGCTTTTTCAGCCCCAGCATTTT; CDR3: CASRAGTGLFQPQHF
size: many; V: TRBV11-2; J: TRBJ2-2; D: NA; DNA: TGTGCCAGCAGCTTGGAGCGGTACACCGGGGAGCTGTTTTTT; CDR3: CASSLERYTGELFF
size: NA; V: TRBV19; J: TRBJ2-5; D: TRBD1; DNA: TGTGCCAGTAGTTCCGGACAGGGCACATACCCCTCGGAGACCCAGTACTTC; CDR3: CASSSGQGTYPSETQYF
size: NA; V: TRBV10-3; J: TRBJ1-1; D: NA; DNA: TGTGCCATCAGCCAATGGGGGGGGGAATTGAACACTGAAGCTTTCTTT; CDR3: CAISQWGGELNTEAFF
size: few; V: TRBV5-6; J: TRBJ1-1; D: NA; DNA: TGTGCCAGCAGCTTGGGGACAGAGAACACTGAAGCTTTCTTT; CDR3: CASSLGTENTEAFF
size: many; V: TRBV28; J: TRBJ2-2; D: NA; DNA: TGTGCCAGCAGTTTGCGGGACACCGGGGAGCTGTTTTTT; CDR3: CASSLRDTGELFF
size: NA; V: TRBV13; J: TRBJ2-1; D: NA; DNA: TGTGCCAGCAGCTTAGGACAGGGATATGAGCAGTTCTTC; CDR3: CASSLGQGYEQFF
size: NA; V: TRBV13; J: TRBJ2-7; D: NA; DNA: TGTGCCAGCAGCTCGAGATCAGGAGTCTACGAGCAGTACTTC; CDR3: CASSSRSGVYEQYF
size: many; V: TRBV28; J: TRBJ1-5; D: NA; DNA: TGTGCCAGCAGGGATGACAATAATCAGCCCCAGCATTTT; CDR3: CASRDDNNQPQHF
size: many; V: TRBV5-1; J: TRBJ2-4; D: NA; DNA: TGCGCCAGCAGCCTGGGACCTGTGGACATTCAGTACTTC; CDR3: CASSLGPVDIQYF
size: few; V: TRBV20-1; J: TRBJ1-1; D: TRBD1; DNA: TGCAGTGCTAAATCGCAACCGGGACAGGGAGGCACTGAAGCTTTCTTT; CDR3: CSAKSQPGQGGTEAFF
size: many; V: TRBV10-1; J: TRBJ1-5; D: NA; DNA: TGCGCCAGCAGTGCAGGGATCGATCAGCCCCAGCATTTT; CDR3: CASSAGIDQPQHF
size: NA; V: TRBV20-1; J: TRBJ2-7; D: NA; DNA: TGCAGTGCTAGAGCCGGCACAAACCTTTACGAGCAGTACTTC; CDR3: CSARAGTNLYEQYF
size: NA; V: TRBV15; J: TRBJ1-4; D: NA; DNA: TGTGCCACCAGCAGAGATCTGGGGGCGGCTAATGAAAAACTGTTTTTT; CDR3: CATSRDLGAANEKLFF
size: NA; V: TRBV5-1; J: TRBJ2-7; D: TRBD1; DNA: TGCGCCAGCAGCCCCAGGGGGTTCAGGGGGCTCTACGAGCAGTACTTC; CDR3: CASSPRGFRGLYEQYF
size: few; V: TRBV5-5; J: TRBJ2-1; D: NA; DNA: TGTGCCAGCAGCTTGACTAGCTCGAGTGGCAATGAGCAGTTCTTC; CDR3: CASSLTSSSGNEQFF
size: many; V: TRBV6-1; J: TRBJ2-7; D: NA; DNA: TGTGCCAGCGGCAGGCCTAAAGAATACGAGCAGTACTTC; CDR3: CASGRPKEYEQYF
size: NA; V: TRBV5-4; J: TRBJ1-5; D: NA; DNA: TGTGCCAGCAGCTTGACCCCCTATAGCAATCAGCCCCAGCATTTT; CDR3: CASSLTPYSNQPQHF
size: many; V: TRBV2; J: TRBJ2-7; D: NA; DNA: TGTGCCAGCAGTGAGGACTCCCTAATGAGCCTTAGCTCCTACGAGCAGTACTTC; CDR3: CASSEDSLMSLSSYEQYF
size: many; V: TRBV12-3/TRBV12-4; J: TRBJ1-1; D: NA; DNA: TGTGCCAGCAGCCCCGCAGGATGGACTGAAGCTTTCTTT; CDR3: CASSPAGWTEAFF
size: many; V: TRBV25-1; J: TRBJ2-7; D: NA; DNA: TGTGCCAGCAATGCAGGGGCCTTTTACGAGCAGTACTTC; CDR3: CASNAGAFYEQYF
size: NA; V: TRBV7-9; J: TRBJ2-4; D: TRBD2; DNA: TGTGCCAGCAGCTGGGCCGGGACTAGCGGGCTCCTTGACAAAAACATTCAGTACTTC; CDR3: CASSWAGTSGLLDKNIQYF
size: many; V: TRBV12-3/TRBV12-4; J: TRBJ1-3; D: NA; DNA: TGTGCCAGCAGTCCTCGTGTGACCTCTGGAAACACCATATATTTT; CDR3: CASSPRVTSGNTIYF
size: NA; V: TRBV7-8; J: TRBJ2-5; D: TRBD2; DNA: TGTGCCAGTCGCCCTAGAAGGGGCGGGAGAGCCACGACAGTCCAAGAGACCCAGCACTTC; CDR3: CASRPRRGGRATTVQETQHF
size: few; V: TRBV5-1; J: TRBJ2-2; D: NA; DNA: TGCGCCAGCAGCTTGTTATTCCGAGCCGGGGAGCTGTTTTTT; CDR3: CASSLLFRAGELFF
size: NA; V: TRBV9; J: TRBJ2-7; D: TRBD2; DNA: TGTGCCAGCAGCGGACAGGGACTAGCGGGAGCCGAGCAGTACTTC; CDR3: CASSGQGLAGAEQYF
size: many; V: TRBV28; J: TRBJ2-6; D: NA; DNA: TGTGCCAGCAGTTTAGTGGGACGGTTCTCTGGGGCCAACGTCCTGACTTTC; CDR3: CASSLVGRFSGANVLTF
size: many; V: TRBV28; J: TRBJ2-1; D: NA; DNA: TGTGCCAGCACCCCAGCAGGGGGGAATGAGCAGTTCTTC; CDR3: CASTPAGGNEQFF
size: NA; V: TRBV5-1; J: TRBJ2-3; D: NA; DNA: TGCGCCAGCAGCTCTCCGGGGCCAGCCACTTGGAAAGATACGCAGTATTTT; CDR3: CASSSPGPATWKDTQYF
size: many; V: TRBV12-3/TRBV12-4; J: TRBJ2-5; D: TRBD2; DNA: TGTGCCAGCAGCGATTACGGGAGGGCCGGTGTTCAAGAGACCCAGTACTTC; CDR3: CASSDYGRAGVQETQYF
size: NA; V: TRBV28; J: TRBJ2-3; D: TRBD2; DNA: TGTGCCAGCAGTTTCCAGCGGGACACAGATACGCAGTATTTT; CDR3: CASSFQRDTDTQYF
size: many; V: TRBV20-1; J: TRBJ2-1; D: TRBD2; DNA: TGCAGTGCTAGGGAGGGGACTAGAGACAATGAGCAGTTCTTC; CDR3: CSAREGTRDNEQFF
size: NA; V: TRBV25-1; J: TRBJ1-5; D: NA; DNA: TGTGCCAGCAGTGAAGAGGGCGGGCCGGTTGACCAGCCCCAGCATTTT; CDR3: CASSEEGGPVDQPQHF
size: many; V: TRBV7-6; J: TRBJ2-5; D: NA; DNA: TGTGCCAGCAGCTTAGACCTAGCGCTTCAAGAGACCCAGTACTTC; CDR3: CASSLDLALQETQYF
size: many; V: TRBV29-1; J: TRBJ2-7; D: TRBD2; DNA: TGCAGCTTTGGGGGGGAAGGCCCCTACGAGCAGTACTTC; CDR3: CSFGGEGPYEQYF
size: once; V: TRBV2; J: TRBJ2-1; D: NA; DNA: TGTGCCAGCAGTGTTGGAGGGGTCAATGAGCAGTTCTTC; CDR3: CASSVGGVNEQFF